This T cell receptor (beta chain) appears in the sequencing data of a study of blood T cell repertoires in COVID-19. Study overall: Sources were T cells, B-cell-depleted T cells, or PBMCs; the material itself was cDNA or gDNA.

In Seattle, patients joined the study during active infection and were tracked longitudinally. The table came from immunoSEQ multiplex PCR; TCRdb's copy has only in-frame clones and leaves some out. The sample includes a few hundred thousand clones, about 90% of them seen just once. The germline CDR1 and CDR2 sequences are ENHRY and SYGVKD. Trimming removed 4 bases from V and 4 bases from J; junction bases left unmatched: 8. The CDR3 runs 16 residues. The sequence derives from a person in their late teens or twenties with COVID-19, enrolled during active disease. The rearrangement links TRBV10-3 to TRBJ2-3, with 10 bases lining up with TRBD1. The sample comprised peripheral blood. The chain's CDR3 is CAISASTGGGADTQYF. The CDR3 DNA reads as TGTGCCATCAGTGCCTCGACAGGGGGCGGGGCAGATACGCAGTATTTT.